This T cell receptor (beta chain) was sequenced during a study of monozygotic twins with inflammatory bowel disease. TCRdb re-called the 5' RACE reads and shows each CDR3 protein once, DNA omitted. Across approximately 340,000 distinct CDR3 sequences, the top ten clones capture under 2.5% of the sample. The CDR3 consists of 14 residues. In germline, CDR1 is SGHRS, CDR2 YFSETQ. The TCR originated in a human donor with ulcerative colitis or Crohn's disease, or a healthy co-twin of an affected twin (not recorded which). The chain recombines TRBV5-1 with TRBJ1-1; with no DNA, the TCRdb D assignment of TRBD1 cannot be verified. Sequencing was carried out using blood. CDR3: CASRGQGEYTEAFF.